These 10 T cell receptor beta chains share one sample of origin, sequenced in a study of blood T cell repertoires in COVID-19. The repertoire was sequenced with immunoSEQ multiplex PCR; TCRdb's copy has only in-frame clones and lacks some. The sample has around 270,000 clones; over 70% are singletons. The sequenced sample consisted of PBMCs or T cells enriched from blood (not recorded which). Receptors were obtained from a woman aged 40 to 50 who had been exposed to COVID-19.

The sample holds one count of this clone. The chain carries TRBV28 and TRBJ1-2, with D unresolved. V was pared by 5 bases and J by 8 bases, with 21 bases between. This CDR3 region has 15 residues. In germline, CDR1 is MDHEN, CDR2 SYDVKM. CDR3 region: CASSDFRFASRGYTF. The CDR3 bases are TGTGCCAGCAGTGACTTTAGGTTCGCGTCGAGGGGCTACACCTTC.

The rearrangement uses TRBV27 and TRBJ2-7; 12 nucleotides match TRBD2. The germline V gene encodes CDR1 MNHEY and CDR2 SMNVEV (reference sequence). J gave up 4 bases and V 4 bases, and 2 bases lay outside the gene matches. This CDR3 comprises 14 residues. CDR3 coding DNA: TGTGCCAGCAGTTACGGACTAGCGGGATACGAGCAGTACTTC. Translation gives CASSYGLAGYEQYF.

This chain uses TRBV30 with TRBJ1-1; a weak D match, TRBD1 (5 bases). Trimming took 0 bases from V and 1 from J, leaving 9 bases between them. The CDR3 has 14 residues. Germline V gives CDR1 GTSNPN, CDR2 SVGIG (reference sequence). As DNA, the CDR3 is TGTGCCTGGAGTGTGGGAGGGACGAACACTGAAGCTTTCTTT. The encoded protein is CAWSVGGTNTEAFF.

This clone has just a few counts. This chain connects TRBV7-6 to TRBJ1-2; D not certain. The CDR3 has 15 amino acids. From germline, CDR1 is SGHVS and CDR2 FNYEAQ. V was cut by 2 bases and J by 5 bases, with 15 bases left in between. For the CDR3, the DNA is TGTGCCAGCAGCTTACTCCCGCAAGGCGGATATGGCTACACCTTC. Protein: CASSLLPQGGYGYTF.

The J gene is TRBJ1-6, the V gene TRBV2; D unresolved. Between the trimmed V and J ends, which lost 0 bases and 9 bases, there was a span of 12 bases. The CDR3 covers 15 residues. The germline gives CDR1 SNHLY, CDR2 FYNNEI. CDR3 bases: TGTGCCAGCAGTGAAGCATTTGTCTTCAGTTCACCCCTCCACTTT. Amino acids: CASSEAFVFSSPLHF.

The CDR3 region is CASSPGGEGTEAFF. The CDR3 DNA follows: TGTGCCAGCAGCCCAGGGGGCGAGGGCACTGAAGCTTTCTTT. The chain employs TRBV7-3 and TRBJ1-1, with 8 bases lining up with TRBD1. This CDR3 region has 14 residues. Germline V gene lookup returns CDR1 SGHTA and CDR2 FQGTGA. V trimming: 5 bases; J trimming: 4 bases; junction bases outside the gene matches: 6.

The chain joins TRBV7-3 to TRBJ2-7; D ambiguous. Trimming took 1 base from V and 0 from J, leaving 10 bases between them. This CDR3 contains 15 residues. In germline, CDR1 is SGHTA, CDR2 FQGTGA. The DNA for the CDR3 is TGTGCCAGCAGCTTAAGTGCAGGCAGCTCCTACGAGCAGTACTTC. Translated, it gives CASSLSAGSSYEQYF.

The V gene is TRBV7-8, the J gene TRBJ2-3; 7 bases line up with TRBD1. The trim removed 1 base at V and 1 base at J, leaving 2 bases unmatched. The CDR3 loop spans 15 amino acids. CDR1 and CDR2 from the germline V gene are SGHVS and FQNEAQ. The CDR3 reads CASSLVGQGTDTQYF. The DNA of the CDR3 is TGTGCCAGCAGCTTAGTAGGACAGGGCACAGATACGCAGTATTTT.

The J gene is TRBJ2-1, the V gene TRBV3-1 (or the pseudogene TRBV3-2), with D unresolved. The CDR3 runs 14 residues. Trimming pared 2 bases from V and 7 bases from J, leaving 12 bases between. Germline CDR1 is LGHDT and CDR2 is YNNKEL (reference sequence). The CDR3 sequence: CASSQMVPGNEQFF. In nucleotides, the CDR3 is TGTGCCAGCAGCCAAATGGTTCCCGGGAATGAGCAGTTCTTC.

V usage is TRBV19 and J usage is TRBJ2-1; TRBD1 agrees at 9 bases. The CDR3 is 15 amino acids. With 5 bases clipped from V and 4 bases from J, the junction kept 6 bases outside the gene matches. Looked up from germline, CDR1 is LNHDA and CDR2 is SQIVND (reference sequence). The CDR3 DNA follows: TGTGCCAGTAGTGCAACAGGGGGCATGTACAATGAGCAGTTCTTC. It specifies CASSATGGMYNEQFF.